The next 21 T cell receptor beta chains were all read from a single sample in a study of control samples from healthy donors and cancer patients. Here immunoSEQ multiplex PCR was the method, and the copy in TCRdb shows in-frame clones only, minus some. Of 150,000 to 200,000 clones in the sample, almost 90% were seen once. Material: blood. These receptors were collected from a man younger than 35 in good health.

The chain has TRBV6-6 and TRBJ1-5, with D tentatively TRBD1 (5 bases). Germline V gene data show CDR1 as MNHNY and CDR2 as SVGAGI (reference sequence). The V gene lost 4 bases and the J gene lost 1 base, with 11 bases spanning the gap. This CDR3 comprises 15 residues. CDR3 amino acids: CASSLRGMSNQPQHF. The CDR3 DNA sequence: TGTGCCAGCAGTTTACGGGGGATGAGCAATCAGCCCCAGCATTTT.

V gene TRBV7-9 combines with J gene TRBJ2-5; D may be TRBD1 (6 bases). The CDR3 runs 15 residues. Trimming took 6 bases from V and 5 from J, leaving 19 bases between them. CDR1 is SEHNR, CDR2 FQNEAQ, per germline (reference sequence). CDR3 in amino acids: CASSSLQGIKETQYF. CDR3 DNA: TGTGCCAGCAGTTCACTCCAGGGGATTAAGGAGACCCAGTACTTC.

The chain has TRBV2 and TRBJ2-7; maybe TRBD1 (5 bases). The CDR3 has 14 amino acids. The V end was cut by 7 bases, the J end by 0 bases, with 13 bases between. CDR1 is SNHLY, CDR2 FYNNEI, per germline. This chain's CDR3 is CASIMGRDSYEQYF. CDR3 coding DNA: TGTGCCAGCATTATGGGCAGGGACTCCTACGAGCAGTACTTC.

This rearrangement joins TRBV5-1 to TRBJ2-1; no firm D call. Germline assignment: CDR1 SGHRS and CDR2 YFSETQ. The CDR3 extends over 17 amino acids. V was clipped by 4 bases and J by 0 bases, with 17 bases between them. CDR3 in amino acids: CASSAAIGSVSYNEQFF. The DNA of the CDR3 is TGCGCCAGCAGCGCCGCTATCGGGTCAGTCTCCTACAATGAGCAGTTCTTC.

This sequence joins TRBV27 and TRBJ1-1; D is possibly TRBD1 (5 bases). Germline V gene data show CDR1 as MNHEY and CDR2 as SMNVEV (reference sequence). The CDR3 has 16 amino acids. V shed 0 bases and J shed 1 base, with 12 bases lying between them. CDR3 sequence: CASSLSIGAGNTEAFF. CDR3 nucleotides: TGTGCCAGCAGTTTATCGATCGGGGCTGGGAACACTGAAGCTTTCTTT.

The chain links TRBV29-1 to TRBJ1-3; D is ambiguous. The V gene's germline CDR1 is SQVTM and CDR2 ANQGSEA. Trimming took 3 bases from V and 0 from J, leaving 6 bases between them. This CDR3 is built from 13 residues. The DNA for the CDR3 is TGCAGCGTTGAGAACAGCTCTGGAAACACCATATATTTT. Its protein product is CSVENSSGNTIYF.

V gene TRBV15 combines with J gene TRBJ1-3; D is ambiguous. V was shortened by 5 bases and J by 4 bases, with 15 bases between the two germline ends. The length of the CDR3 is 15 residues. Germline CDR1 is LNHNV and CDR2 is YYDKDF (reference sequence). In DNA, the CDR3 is TGTGCCACCAGCGCCCCCCAGGTGCACGGAAACACCATATATTTT. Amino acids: CATSAPQVHGNTIYF. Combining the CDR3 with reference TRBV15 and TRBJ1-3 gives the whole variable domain DAMVIQNPRYQVTQFGKPVTLSCSQTLNHNVMYWYQQKSSQAPKLLFHYYDKDFNNEADTPDNFQSRRPNTSFCFLDIRSPGLGDTAMYLCATSAPQVHGNTIYFGEGSWLTVV.

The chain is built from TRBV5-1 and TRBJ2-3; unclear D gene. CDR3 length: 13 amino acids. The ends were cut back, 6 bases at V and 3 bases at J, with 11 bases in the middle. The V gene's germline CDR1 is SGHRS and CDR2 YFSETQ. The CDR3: CASTRSGTDTQYF. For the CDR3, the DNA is TGCGCCAGCACACGCTCCGGGACAGATACGCAGTATTTT.

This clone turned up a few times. CDR3 in DNA: TGTGCCATCAGAGGGGGAAGACGAAACACCATATATTTT. This encodes CAIRGGRRNTIYF. This sequence joins TRBV6-5 and TRBJ1-3, with D possibly being TRBD1 (6 bases). This CDR3 region has 13 residues. Trimming left V 10 bases short and J 5 bases short, with 15 bases between. Germline-derived CDR1 and CDR2 are MNHEY and SVGAGI.

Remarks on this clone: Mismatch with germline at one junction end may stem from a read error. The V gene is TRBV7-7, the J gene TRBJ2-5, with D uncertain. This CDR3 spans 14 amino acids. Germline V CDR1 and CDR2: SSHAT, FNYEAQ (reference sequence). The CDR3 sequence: CASSPRQGQETQYF. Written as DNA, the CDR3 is TGTGCTAGCAGCCCGCGACAAGGCCAAGAGACCCAGTACTTC.

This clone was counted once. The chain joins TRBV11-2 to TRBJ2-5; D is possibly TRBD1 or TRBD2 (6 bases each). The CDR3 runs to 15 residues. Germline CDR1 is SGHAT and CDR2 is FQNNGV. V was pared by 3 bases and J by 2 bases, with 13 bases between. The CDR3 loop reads CASSFVRGPQETQYF. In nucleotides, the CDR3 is TGTGCCAGCAGCTTTGTTCGGGGGCCTCAAGAGACCCAGTACTTC. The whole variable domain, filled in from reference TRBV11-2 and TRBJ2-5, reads EAGVAQSPRYKIIEKRQSVAFWCNPISGHATLYWYQQILGQGPKLLIQFQNNGVVDDSQLPKDRFSAERLKGVDSTLKIQPAKLEDSAVYLCASSFVRGPQETQYFGPGTRLLVL.

CDR3 sequence reads: CASSPGQSRQYF. CDR3 nucleotides: TGTGCCAGCAGCCCCGGACAGTCTCGACAGTACTTC. This chain uses TRBV14 with TRBJ2-7; D is possibly TRBD1 (6 bases). From germline, CDR1 is SGHDN and CDR2 FVKESK. The V gene lost 4 bases and the J gene lost 10 bases, with 14 bases spanning the gap. The CDR3 has 12 amino acids.

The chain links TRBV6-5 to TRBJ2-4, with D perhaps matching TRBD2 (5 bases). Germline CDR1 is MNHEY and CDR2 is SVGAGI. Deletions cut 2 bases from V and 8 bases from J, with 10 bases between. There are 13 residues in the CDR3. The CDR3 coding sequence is TGTGCCAGCAGTTACGCTAGCTGGGACATTCAGTACTTC. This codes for CASSYASWDIQYF.

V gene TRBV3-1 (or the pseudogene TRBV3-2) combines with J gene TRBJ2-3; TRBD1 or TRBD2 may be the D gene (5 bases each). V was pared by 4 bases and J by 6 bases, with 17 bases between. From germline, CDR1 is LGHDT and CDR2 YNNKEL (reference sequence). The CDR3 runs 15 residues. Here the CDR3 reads CASSRRDPRGDTQYF. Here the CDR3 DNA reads TGTGCCAGCAGCCGAAGGGACCCCCGCGGGGATACGCAGTATTTT.

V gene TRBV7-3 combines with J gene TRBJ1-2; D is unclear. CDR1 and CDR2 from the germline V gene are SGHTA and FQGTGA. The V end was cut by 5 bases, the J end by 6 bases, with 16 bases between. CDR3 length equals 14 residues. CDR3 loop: CASSRGSFWDGYTF. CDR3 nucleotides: TGTGCCAGCAGCCGTGGGAGCTTTTGGGATGGCTACACCTTC.

The CDR3 DNA sequence: TGCGCCAGCAGCTTGGAAGGGGCGACAGATACGCAGTATTTT. It yields the protein CASSLEGATDTQYF. The chain uses TRBV5-1 and TRBJ2-3, with D perhaps TRBD1 (5 bases). The CDR3 loop spans 14 amino acids. The V end was cut by 0 bases, the J end by 3 bases, with 8 bases between. The germline CDR1 and CDR2 sequences are SGHRS and YFSETQ. The entire variable domain, with the rest obtained from reference TRBV5-1 and TRBJ2-3, is as follows: KAGVTQTPRYLIKTRGQQVTLSCSPISGHRSVSWYQQTPGQGLQFLFEYFSETQRNKGNFPGRFSGRQFSNSRSEMNVSTLELGDSALYLCASSLEGATDTQYFGPGTRLTVL.

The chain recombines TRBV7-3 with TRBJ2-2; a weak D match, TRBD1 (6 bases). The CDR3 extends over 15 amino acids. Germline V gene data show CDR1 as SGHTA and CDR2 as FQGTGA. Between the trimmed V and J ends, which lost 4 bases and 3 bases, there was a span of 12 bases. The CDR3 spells CASSSRGGDTGELFF. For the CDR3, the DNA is TGTGCCAGCAGCTCCAGGGGTGGGGACACCGGGGAGCTGTTTTTT. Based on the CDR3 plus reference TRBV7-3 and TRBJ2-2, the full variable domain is GAGVSQTPSNKVTEKGKYVELRCDPISGHTALYWYRQSLGQGPEFLIYFQGTGAADDSGLPNDRFFAVRPEGSVSTLKIQRTERGDSAVYLCASSSRGGDTGELFFGEGSRLTVL.

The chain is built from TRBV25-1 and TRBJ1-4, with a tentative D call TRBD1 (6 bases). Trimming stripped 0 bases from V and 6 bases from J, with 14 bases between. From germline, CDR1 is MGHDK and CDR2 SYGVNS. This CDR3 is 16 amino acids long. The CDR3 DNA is TGTGCCAGCAGTGAATATCATAGCAGGGGCGATGAAAAACTGTTTTTT. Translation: CASSEYHSRGDEKLFF.

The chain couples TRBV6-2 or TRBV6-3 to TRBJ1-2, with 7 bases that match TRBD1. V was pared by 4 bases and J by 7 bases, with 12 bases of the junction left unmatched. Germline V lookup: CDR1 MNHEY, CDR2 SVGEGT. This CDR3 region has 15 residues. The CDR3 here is CASSSGLQGSGGYTF. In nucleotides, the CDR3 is TGTGCCAGCAGTTCCGGCCTACAGGGGAGTGGTGGCTACACCTTC.

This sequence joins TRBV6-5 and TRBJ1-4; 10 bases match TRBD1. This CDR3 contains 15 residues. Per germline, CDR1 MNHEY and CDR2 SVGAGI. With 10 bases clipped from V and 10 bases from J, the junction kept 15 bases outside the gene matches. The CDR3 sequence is CATGTGDEGYGKLFF. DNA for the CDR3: TGTGCCACGGGGACAGGGGACGAGGGTTATGGAAAACTGTTTTTT.

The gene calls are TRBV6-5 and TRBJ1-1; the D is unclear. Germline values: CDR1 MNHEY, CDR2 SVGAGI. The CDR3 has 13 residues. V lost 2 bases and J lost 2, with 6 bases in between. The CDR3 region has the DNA TGTGCCAGCAGTTACCTCATTAACACTGAAGCTTTCTTT. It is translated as CASSYLINTEAFF.